The clone carrying this TCR beta chain was counted between two and nine times. Noted time point: blood at routine non-recurrence follow-up after resection. In each case, whole RNA from tumor, nontumor lung or frozen PBMC was sequenced unsorted. TCR cDNA molecules each had a unique molecular identifier. Each CDR3 protein gets one entry after TCRdb re-called the 5' RACE reads with MiXCR. The sample lists 15,000 or so distinct CDR3 sequences; 19% were seen once. The data originate from a study of spatial heterogeneity in lung cancer. Turning to the study itself: Median follow-up for sequenced PBMC samples was about two years after resection, when such samples existed.

The clonotype comes from a male donor with early-stage non-small cell lung cancer. Specimen: PBMCs, collected at follow-up.

CDR3 in DNA: TGTGCCAGCAGTCCATCGGGATTGACTAATGAAAAACTGTTTTTT. Translation gives CASSPSGLTNEKLFF. V gene TRBV12-3 or TRBV12-4 combines with J gene TRBJ1-4; D is unclear. V gave up 5 bases and J gave up 2 bases, with 12 bases separating them. This CDR3 comprises 15 residues.